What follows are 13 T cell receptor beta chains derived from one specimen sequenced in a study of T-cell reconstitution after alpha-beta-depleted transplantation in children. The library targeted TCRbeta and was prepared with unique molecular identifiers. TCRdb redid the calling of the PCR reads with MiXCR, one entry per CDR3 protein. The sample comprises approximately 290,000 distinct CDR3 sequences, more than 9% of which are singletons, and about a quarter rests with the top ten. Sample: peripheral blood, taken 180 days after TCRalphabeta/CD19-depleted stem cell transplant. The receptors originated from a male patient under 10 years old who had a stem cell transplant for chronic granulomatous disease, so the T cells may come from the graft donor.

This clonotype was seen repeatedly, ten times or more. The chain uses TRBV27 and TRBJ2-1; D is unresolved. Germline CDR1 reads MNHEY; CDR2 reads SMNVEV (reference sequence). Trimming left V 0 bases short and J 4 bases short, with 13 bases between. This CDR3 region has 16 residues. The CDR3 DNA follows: TGTGCCAGCAGTTTATCTGTGGGTAACCTATACAATGAGCAGTTCTTC. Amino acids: CASSLSVGNLYNEQFF.

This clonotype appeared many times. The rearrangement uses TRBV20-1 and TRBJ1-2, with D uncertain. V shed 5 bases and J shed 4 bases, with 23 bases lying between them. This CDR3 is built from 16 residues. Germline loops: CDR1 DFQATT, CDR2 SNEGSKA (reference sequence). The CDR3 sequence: CSAPVESDRNLYGYTF. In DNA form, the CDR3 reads TGCAGTGCTCCCGTAGAGTCGGACCGAAACCTCTATGGCTACACCTTC.

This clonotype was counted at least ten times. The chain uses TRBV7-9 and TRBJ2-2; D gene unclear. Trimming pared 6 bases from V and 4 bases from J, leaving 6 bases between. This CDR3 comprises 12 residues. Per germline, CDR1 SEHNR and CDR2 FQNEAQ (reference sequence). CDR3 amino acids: CASSTATGELFF. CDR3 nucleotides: TGTGCCAGCAGTACAGCCACCGGGGAGCTGTTTTTT.

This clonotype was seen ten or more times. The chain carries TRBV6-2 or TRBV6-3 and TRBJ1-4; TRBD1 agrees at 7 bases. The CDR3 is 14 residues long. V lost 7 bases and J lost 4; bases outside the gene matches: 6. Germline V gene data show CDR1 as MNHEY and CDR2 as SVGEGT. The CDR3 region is CASIPGQFNEKLFF. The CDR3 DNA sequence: TGTGCCAGCATCCCGGGACAGTTTAATGAAAAACTGTTTTTT.

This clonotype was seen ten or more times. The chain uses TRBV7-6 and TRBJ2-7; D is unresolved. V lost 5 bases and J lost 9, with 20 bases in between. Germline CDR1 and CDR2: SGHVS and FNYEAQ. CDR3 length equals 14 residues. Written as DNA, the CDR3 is TGTGCCAGCAGCCCCACCCTGATTGCGTCCGTGCAGTACTTC. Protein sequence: CASSPTLIASVQYF.

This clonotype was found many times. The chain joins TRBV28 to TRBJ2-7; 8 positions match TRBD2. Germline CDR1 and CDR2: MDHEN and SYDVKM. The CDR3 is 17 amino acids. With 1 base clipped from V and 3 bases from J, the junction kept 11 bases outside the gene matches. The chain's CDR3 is CASSLSKSGRLVYEQYF. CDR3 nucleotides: TGTGCCAGCAGTTTATCGAAAAGCGGGAGATTAGTCTACGAGCAGTACTTC.

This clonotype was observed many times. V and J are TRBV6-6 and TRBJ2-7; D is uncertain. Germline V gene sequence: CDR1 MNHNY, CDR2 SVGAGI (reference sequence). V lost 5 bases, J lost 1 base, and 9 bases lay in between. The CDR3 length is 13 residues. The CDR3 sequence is CASSRSESYEQYF. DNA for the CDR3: TGTGCCAGCAGTAGAAGTGAGTCCTACGAGCAGTACTTC.

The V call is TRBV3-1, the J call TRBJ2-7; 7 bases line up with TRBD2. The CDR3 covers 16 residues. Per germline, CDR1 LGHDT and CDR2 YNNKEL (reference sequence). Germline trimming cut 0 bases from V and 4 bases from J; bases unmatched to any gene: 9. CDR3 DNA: TGTGCCAGCAGCCAAGAAGGCATGGGACTACGATACGAGCAGTACTTC. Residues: CASSQEGMGLRYEQYF.

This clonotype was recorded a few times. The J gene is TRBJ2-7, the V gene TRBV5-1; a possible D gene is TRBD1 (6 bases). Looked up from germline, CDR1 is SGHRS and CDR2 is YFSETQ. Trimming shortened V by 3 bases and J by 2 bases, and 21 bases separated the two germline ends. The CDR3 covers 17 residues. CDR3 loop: CASSYSFRDIPTYEQYF. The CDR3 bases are TGCGCCAGCAGCTACTCCTTTCGGGACATTCCCACCTACGAGCAGTACTTC. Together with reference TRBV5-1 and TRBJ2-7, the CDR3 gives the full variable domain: KAGVTQTPRYLIKTRGQQVTLSCSPISGHRSVSWYQQTPGQGLQFLFEYFSETQRNKGNFPGRFSGRQFSNSRSEMNVSTLELGDSALYLCASSYSFRDIPTYEQYFGPGTRLTVT.

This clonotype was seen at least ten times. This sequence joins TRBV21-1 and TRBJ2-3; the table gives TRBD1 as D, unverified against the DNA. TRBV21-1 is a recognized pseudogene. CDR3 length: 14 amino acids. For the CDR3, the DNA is TGTGCCAGCAGCGGGGTACAGGGAGCAGATACGCAGTATTTT. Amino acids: CASSGVQGADTQYF.

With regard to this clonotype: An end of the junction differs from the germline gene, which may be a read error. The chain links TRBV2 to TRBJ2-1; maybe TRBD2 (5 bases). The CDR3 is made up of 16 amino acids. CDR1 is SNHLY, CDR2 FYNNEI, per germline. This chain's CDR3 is CASSEGEFLEWAEQLF. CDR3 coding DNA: TGTGCCAGCAGTGAAGGGGAGTTCCTAGAATGGGCTGAGCAGCTCTTC.

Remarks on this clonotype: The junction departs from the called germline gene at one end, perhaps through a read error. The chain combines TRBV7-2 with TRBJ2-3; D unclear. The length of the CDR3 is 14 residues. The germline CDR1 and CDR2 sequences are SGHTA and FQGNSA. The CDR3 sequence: CASSLTGPRDTQYF. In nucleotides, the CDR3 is TGTGCCAGCAGCTTAACCGGGCCCAGAGATACACAGTATTTT.

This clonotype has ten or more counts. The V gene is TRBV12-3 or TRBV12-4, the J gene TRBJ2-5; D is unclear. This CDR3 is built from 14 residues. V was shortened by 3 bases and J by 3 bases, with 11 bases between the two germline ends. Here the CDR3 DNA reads TGTGCCAGCAGTTTGGCTGGATGGAAAGAGACCCAGTACTTC. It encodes CASSLAGWKETQYF.